The next 23 T cell receptor beta chains were all read from a single sample in a study of blood T cells in healthy people across ages. Next came a second PCR, run for about 7 to 12 cycles, which used a sample-barcoded 5' primer along with a J-beta primer mix. TCRdb reprocessed the 5' RACE reads with MiXCR, giving one entry per CDR3 protein. This table has 450,000 to 700,000 distinct CDR3 sequences, approximately 30% appearing once. Sample: blood. Receptors were obtained from a woman aged 65 to 85 in good health.

V usage is TRBV7-2 and J usage is TRBJ2-1; the D gene is possibly TRBD2 (6 bases). Germline CDR1 reads SGHTA; CDR2 reads FQGNSA. This CDR3 is built from 14 residues. V was shortened by 5 bases and J by 10 bases, with 18 bases between the two germline ends. In nucleotides, the CDR3 is TGTGCCAGCAGCCATACAGGCGGGGCCTGGGAGCAGTTCTTC. Translated, it gives CASSHTGGAWEQFF.

This clonotype has more than one count but fewer than ten. The J gene is TRBJ2-3, the V gene TRBV7-2; D possibly matches TRBD1 or TRBD2 (5 bases each). The V end was cut by 1 base, the J end by 4 bases, with 15 bases between. The germline V gene encodes CDR1 SGHTA and CDR2 FQGNSA. The CDR3 is 16 residues long. The CDR3 region has the DNA TGTGCCAGCAGCTTAGATGGGAGACAGCCCCCAGATACGCAGTATTTT. Translation gives CASSLDGRQPPDTQYF.

This chain joins TRBV3-1 and TRBJ2-1, with 13 nucleotides matching TRBD2. The assigned J gene may be wrong: the sequence end matches TRBJ2-5 better. The CDR3 consists of 18 residues. The V gene's germline CDR1 is LGHDT and CDR2 YNNKEL (reference sequence). CDR3 sequence reads: CASSHRPGRLAGGETQYF. The CDR3 nucleotides are TGTGCCAGCAGCCATCGTCCAGGAAGACTAGCGGGGGGAGAGACCCAGTACTTC.

The chain employs TRBV7-2 and TRBJ2-2; the match to TRBD2 covers 10 bases. Trimming took 6 bases from V and 5 from J; bases not matched to a gene: 6. Germline V gene lookup returns CDR1 SGHTA and CDR2 FQGNSA. The CDR3 loop spans 15 amino acids. The CDR3 loop reads CASRSGLAETGELFF. The CDR3 DNA is TGTGCCAGCAGGTCCGGACTAGCGGAGACCGGGGAGCTGTTTTTT.

Notes on this clonotype: The germline gene is not matched at one end of the junction; a read error may be the cause. V and J are TRBV5-1 and TRBJ2-7; D may be TRBD2 (5 bases). There are 13 residues in the CDR3. Germline CDR1 SGHRS, CDR2 YFSETQ. CDR3 protein: CASSLVLSYEHYF. The CDR3 DNA reads TGCGCCAGCTCACTAGTTCTCTCCTACGAGCACTACTTC.

The V gene is TRBV4-1, the J gene TRBJ2-3, with D possibly TRBD2 on 6 matching bases. CDR3 length equals 16 residues. The germline V gene has CDR1 MGHRA and CDR2 YSYEKL. Trimming left V 3 bases short and J 0 bases short, with 13 bases between. The CDR3 sequence: CASSQRGLTSTDTQYF. CDR3 coding DNA: TGCGCCAGCAGCCAGCGGGGCTTAACAAGCACAGATACGCAGTATTTT.

This clonotype showed up just a few times. The chain uses TRBV5-1 and TRBJ2-3; D not resolved. The V end lost 0 bases, the J end lost 12 bases, and 8 bases lay between the germline ends. This CDR3 has 11 amino acids. The germline gives CDR1 SGHRS, CDR2 YFSETQ. The chain's CDR3 is CASSLDRHQYF. The CDR3 nucleotides are TGCGCCAGCAGCTTGGACCGGCATCAGTATTTT.

This clonotype has more than one count but fewer than ten. This chain joins TRBV25-1 and TRBJ2-5, with D tentatively TRBD1 (5 bases). Germline assignment: CDR1 MGHDK and CDR2 SYGVNS. CDR3 length: 14 amino acids. The V end lost 10 bases, the J end lost 1 base, and 16 bases lay between the germline ends. CDR3 nucleotide sequence: TGTGCCACCTCAGTCCGAGACAGCCAAGAGACCCAGTACTTC. It translates to CATSVRDSQETQYF.

This clonotype was detected a few times. The rearrangement joins TRBV7-2 to TRBJ1-5, with 7 bases aligning to TRBD1. With 3 bases clipped from V and 3 bases from J, the junction kept 5 bases outside the gene matches. This CDR3 spans 15 amino acids. CDR1 is SGHTA, CDR2 FQGNSA, per germline. Here the CDR3 reads CASSLWGTVNQPQHF. The CDR3 DNA follows: TGTGCCAGCAGCTTGTGGGGGACAGTCAATCAGCCCCAGCATTTT.

Details on this clonotype: A read error is possible here, since a much larger clone lies one base away. The rearrangement joins TRBV20-1 to TRBJ1-2; D is perhaps TRBD1 (6 bases). CDR1 DFQATT and CDR2 SNEGSKA come from the germline V gene (reference sequence). The CDR3 has 12 residues. The V gene lost 6 bases and the J gene lost 10 bases, with 18 bases spanning the gap. CDR3 region: CSAAQGGHDYTF. The DNA for the CDR3 is TGCAGTGCGGCACAGGGAGGGCATGACTACACCTTC.

The chain uses TRBV9 and TRBJ2-5, with D perhaps matching TRBD1 or TRBD2 (5 bases each). The V end was cut by 0 bases, the J end by 1 base, with 13 bases between. CDR3 length: 16 amino acids. The V gene's germline CDR1 is SGDLS and CDR2 YYNGEE. The CDR3 region is CASSVGAGSIQETQYF. Here the CDR3 DNA reads TGTGCCAGCAGCGTAGGGGCAGGGAGCATCCAAGAGACCCAGTACTTC.

The chain joins TRBV6-2 or TRBV6-3 to TRBJ2-5; tentatively, D is TRBD1 (6 bases). The germline gives CDR1 MNHEY, CDR2 SVGEGT. CDR3 length equals 12 residues. The V gene lost 4 bases and the J gene lost 6 bases, with 9 bases spanning the gap. The CDR3 DNA reads as TGTGCCAGCAGTTCGGGACAACAGACCCAGTACTTC. Residues: CASSSGQQTQYF.

This clonotype showed up just a few times. The chain has TRBV4-1 and TRBJ2-6, with D hard to call. Trimming pared 4 bases from V and 0 bases from J, leaving 10 bases between. The CDR3 loop spans 16 amino acids. Germline-derived CDR1 and CDR2 are MGHRA and YSYEKL. The chain's CDR3 is CASSPVDFSGANVLTF. The CDR3 DNA sequence: TGCGCCAGCAGCCCAGTCGATTTCTCTGGGGCCAACGTCCTGACTTTC.

V gene TRBV3-1 combines with J gene TRBJ2-1; 10 bases map to TRBD2. Per germline, CDR1 LGHDT and CDR2 YNNKEL (reference sequence). The CDR3 is 17 residues long. J lost 5 bases, V lost 1 base, and 8 bases had no gene match. The CDR3 protein is CASSQATRTSGNNEQFF. CDR3 in DNA: TGTGCCAGCAGCCAAGCAACCAGGACTAGCGGTAACAATGAGCAGTTCTTC.

The genes are TRBV29-1 and TRBJ2-6; no reliable D call. Trimming cost V 7 bases and J 4 bases, with 8 bases left between them. Germline V gene sequence: CDR1 SQVTM, CDR2 ANQGSEA. The CDR3 extends over 12 amino acids. The CDR3 coding sequence is TGCAGCGCTGGGCCCGGGGCCAACGTCCTGACTTTC. Encoded protein: CSAGPGANVLTF. Full variable domain (outside the CDR3, taken from reference TRBV29-1 and TRBJ2-6): SAVISQKPSRDICQRGTSLTIQCQVDSQVTMMFWYRQQPGQSLTLIATANQGSEATYESGFVIDKFPISRPNLTFSTLTVSNMSPEDSSIYLCSAGPGANVLTFGAGSRLTVL.

This clonotype has more than one count but fewer than ten. J is TRBJ2-1 and V is TRBV18; the D is unclear. The germline V gene has CDR1 KGHSH and CDR2 LQKENI. The CDR3 contains 13 residues. Trimming pared 3 bases from V and 15 bases from J, leaving 18 bases between. In DNA, the CDR3 is TGTGCCAGCTCACCTAAAGGACCGGGCCTGCTGTTCTTC. Translation gives CASSPKGPGLLFF.

V usage is TRBV18 and J usage is TRBJ1-5, with D possibly being TRBD1 (6 bases). This CDR3 region has 13 residues. Germline loops: CDR1 KGHSH, CDR2 LQKENI. V was clipped by 6 bases and J by 7 bases, with 13 bases between them. This CDR3 is CASSSSDRQPQHF. The CDR3 nucleotides read TGTGCCAGCTCTAGTAGCGACAGGCAGCCCCAGCATTTT. Together with reference TRBV18 and TRBJ1-5, the CDR3 gives the full variable domain: NAGVMQNPRHLVRRRGQEARLRCSPMKGHSHVYWYRQLPEEGLKFMVYLQKENIIDESGMPKERFSAEFPKEGPSILRIQQVVRGDSAAYFCASSSSDRQPQHFGDGTRLSIL.

The chain joins TRBV5-1 to TRBJ2-6; D gene unclear. CDR1 and CDR2 (germline): SGHRS, YFSETQ. Trimming cost V 4 bases and J 0 bases, with 11 bases left between them. CDR3 length: 16 residues. CDR3 region: CASSPDPSSGANVLTF. The CDR3, as DNA: TGCGCCAGCAGCCCAGACCCCTCCTCTGGGGCCAACGTCCTGACTTTC.

This clonotype was detected many times. J is TRBJ2-3 and V is TRBV9, with 10 bases identical to TRBD1. V lost 2 bases to trimming and J lost 1 base; unmatched junction nucleotides: 7. This CDR3 spans 17 amino acids. Germline V gene sequence: CDR1 SGDLS, CDR2 YYNGEE. For the CDR3, the DNA is TGTGCCAGCAGCGTTGCTGCTGGGACAGGGGGCACAGATACGCAGTATTTT. Amino acids: CASSVAAGTGGTDTQYF.

This clonotype was found a few times. The V and J genes are TRBV4-3 and TRBJ2-7; the D is unclear. The length of the CDR3 is 13 residues. The V gene's germline CDR1 is LGHNA and CDR2 YSLEER. Trimming left V 4 bases short and J 3 bases short, with 10 bases between. In nucleotides, the CDR3 is TGCGCCAGCAGCCCCGGAAAGGGCTACGAGCAGTACTTC. Amino acid sequence: CASSPGKGYEQYF.

This clonotype has more than one count but fewer than ten. The chain carries TRBV5-1 and TRBJ2-7; no definite D call. The V gene lost 0 bases and the J gene lost 3 bases, with 13 bases spanning the gap. Germline assignment: CDR1 SGHRS and CDR2 YFSETQ. CDR3 size: 15 residues. In DNA, the CDR3 is TGCGCCAGCAGCTTGGAGCTGGGTACCGACTACGAGCAGTACTTC. This encodes CASSLELGTDYEQYF.

The V and J genes are TRBV5-1 and TRBJ2-5, with 9 bases lining up with TRBD2. This CDR3 is built from 18 residues. With 0 bases clipped from V and 0 bases from J, the junction kept 9 bases outside the gene matches. The V gene's germline CDR1 is SGHRS and CDR2 YFSETQ. DNA of the CDR3: TGCGCCAGCAGCTTGGGCCCTAGCGGGGTGCCGTACCAAGAGACCCAGTACTTC. It encodes CASSLGPSGVPYQETQYF.

This clonotype was counted only a few times. This chain links TRBV15 with TRBJ1-2; D call uncertain. V shed 0 bases and J shed 6 bases, with 14 bases lying between them. The CDR3 length is 15 residues. Germline-derived CDR1 and CDR2 are LNHNV and YYDKDF (reference sequence). CDR3 DNA: TGTGCCACCAGCAGAGATCAAAGGGCAGCTGATGGCTACACCTTC. Protein product: CATSRDQRAADGYTF.